These T cell receptor beta chains were read from a single sample in a study of blood T cell repertoires in COVID-19. The method was immunoSEQ multiplex PCR; TCRdb's version includes in-frame clones alone and lacks a portion of them. The table has 150,000 to 200,000 clones, nearly 80% seen once. The specimen sequenced was peripheral blood. These receptors were obtained from an older woman with acute or convalescent COVID-19. The CDR3 runs from the conserved cysteine through the conserved F or W. D genes are given only for firm matches. The size entry is marked missing in some rows and otherwise reads once, few, many or a size class.

>TRBJ2-5|TRBD1|15|TRBV7-8|NA
TGTGCCAGCAGCTTTAACAGGGGGATGTGGGAGACCCAGTACTTC
CASSFNRGMWETQYF
>TRBJ2-1|NA|18|TRBV28|NA
TGTGCCAGCAGTTTAGGTTACGCGGGCAGGGGGGATTACAATGAGCAGTTCTTC
CASSLGYAGRGDYNEQFF
>TRBJ2-7|TRBD2|15|TRBV5-1|NA
TGCGCCAGCAGCTTGGATCCTAGCGGGCGTCTGGAGCAGTACTTC
CASSLDPSGRLEQYF
>TRBJ2-1|TRBD2|15|TRBV25-1|once
TGTGCCAGCAGTGACGCCGGGGGGATTTACAATGAGCAGTTCTTC
CASSDAGGIYNEQFF
>TRBJ1-1|NA|14|TRBV18|NA
TGTGCCAGCTCACCTGGGGCGACGAACACTGAAGCTTTCTTT
CASSPGATNTEAFF
>TRBJ2-1|NA|17|TRBV24-1|once
TGTGCCACCAGTGATCCGCAGAGGGGGTCCGTAGGGAATGAGCAGTTCTTC
CATSDPQRGSVGNEQFF
>TRBJ1-1|TRBD1|17|TRBV18|NA
TGTGCCAGCTCACCACGTATCGGACAGGGGATGAACACTGAAGCTTTCTTT
CASSPRIGQGMNTEAFF
>TRBJ2-1|TRBD2|16|TRBV28|NA
TGTGCCAGCAAGGAAGTGACTAGCGGTATTCACAATGAGCAGTTCTTC
CASKEVTSGIHNEQFF
>TRBJ1-5|NA|16|TRBV6-5|NA
TGTGCCAGCAGTTACGCTTGGGGCAGCGACAATCAGCCCCAGCATTTT
CASSYAWGSDNQPQHF
>TRBJ2-5|NA|13|TRBV9|NA
TGTGCCAGCAGCTTAGGGACAAAAGAGACCCAGTACTTC
CASSLGTKETQYF
>TRBJ2-5|NA|16|TRBV27|NA
TGTGCCAGCAGCCCTGTCGCGGCCCGTATTCAAGAGACCCAGTACTTC
CASSPVAARIQETQYF
>TRBJ2-7|NA|13|TRBV7-6|NA
TGTGCCAGCAGCTTAGAACTTCGGGGCGAGCAGTACTTC
CASSLELRGEQYF
>TRBJ2-7|TRBD2|15|TRBV5-1|NA
TGCGCCAGCAGCTTGGAACTAGCGGGGACCTACGAGCAGTACTTC
CASSLELAGTYEQYF
>TRBJ2-7|NA|14|TRBV7-2|NA
TGTGCCAGCAGCTTCACCCCGCCAGATTTCGAGCAGTACTTC
CASSFTPPDFEQYF
>TRBJ2-3|NA|14|TRBV10-1|NA
TGCGCCAGCAGCCGCAGCAGGGTTGCAGATACGCAGTATTTT
CASSRSRVADTQYF
>TRBJ2-7|NA|12|TRBV27|NA
TGTGCCAGCAGCCCCCAGGGTGACGAGCAGTACTTC
CASSPQGDEQYF